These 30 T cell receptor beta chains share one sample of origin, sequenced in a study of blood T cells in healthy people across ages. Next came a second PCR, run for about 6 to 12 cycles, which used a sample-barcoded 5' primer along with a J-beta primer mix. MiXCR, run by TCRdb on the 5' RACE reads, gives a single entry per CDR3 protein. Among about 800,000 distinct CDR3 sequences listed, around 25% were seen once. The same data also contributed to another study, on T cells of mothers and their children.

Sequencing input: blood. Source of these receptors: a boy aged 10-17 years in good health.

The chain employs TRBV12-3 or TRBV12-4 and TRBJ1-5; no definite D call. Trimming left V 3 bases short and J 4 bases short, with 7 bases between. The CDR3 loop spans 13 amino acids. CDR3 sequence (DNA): TGTGCCAGCAGTTTGACTCCGAATCAGCCCCAGCATTTT. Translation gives CASSLTPNQPQHF.

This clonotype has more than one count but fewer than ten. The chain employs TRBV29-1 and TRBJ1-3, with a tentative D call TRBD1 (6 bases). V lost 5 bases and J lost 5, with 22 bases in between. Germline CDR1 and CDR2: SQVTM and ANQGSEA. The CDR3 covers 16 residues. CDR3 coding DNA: TGCAGCGTTCAACTTTTTGCAGGGGATTTTAGAAACACCATATATTTT. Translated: CSVQLFAGDFRNTIYF.

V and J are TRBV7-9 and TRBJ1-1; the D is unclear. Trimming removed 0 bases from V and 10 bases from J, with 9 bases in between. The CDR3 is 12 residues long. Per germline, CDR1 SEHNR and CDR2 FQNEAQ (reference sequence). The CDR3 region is CASSLALMGAFF. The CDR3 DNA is TGTGCCAGCAGCTTAGCCCTGATGGGAGCTTTCTTT.

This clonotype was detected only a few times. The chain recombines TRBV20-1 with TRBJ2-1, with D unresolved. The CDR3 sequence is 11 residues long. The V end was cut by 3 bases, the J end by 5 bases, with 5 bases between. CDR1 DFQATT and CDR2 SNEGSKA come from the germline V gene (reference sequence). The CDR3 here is CSASPNNEQFF. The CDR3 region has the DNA TGCAGTGCTAGTCCCAACAATGAGCAGTTCTTC.

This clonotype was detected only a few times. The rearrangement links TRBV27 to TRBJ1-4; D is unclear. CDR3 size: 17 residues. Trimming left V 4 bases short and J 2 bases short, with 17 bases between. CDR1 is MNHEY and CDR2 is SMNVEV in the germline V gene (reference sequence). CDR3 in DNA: TGTGCCAGCAGTTCCCTCTTCGCTCGGTCGACTAATGAAAAACTGTTTTTT. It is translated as CASSSLFARSTNEKLFF.

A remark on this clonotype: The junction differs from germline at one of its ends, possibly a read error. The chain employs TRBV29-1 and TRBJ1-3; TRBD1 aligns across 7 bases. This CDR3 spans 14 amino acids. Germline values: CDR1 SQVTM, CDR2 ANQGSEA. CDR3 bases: TGCAGCGTTGAAGGAGGGGGCCCTGGGAACACCATATATTTT. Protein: CSVEGGGPGNTIYF.

The CDR3 region has the DNA TGTGCCAGCAGCGTAGGATTTGGAGGAGATGAGCAGTTCTTC. This translates into CASSVGFGGDEQFF. The chain employs TRBV9 and TRBJ2-1, with D perhaps matching TRBD2 (5 bases). CDR3 length: 14 amino acids. Germline CDR1 reads SGDLS; CDR2 reads YYNGEE. Trimming removed 0 bases from V and 8 bases from J, with 12 bases in between.

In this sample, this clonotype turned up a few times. The CDR3 loop reads CASQTARARERDTQYF. CDR3 coding DNA: TGTGCCAGCCAAACAGCGAGAGCCAGGGAAAGAGATACGCAGTATTTT. The chain employs TRBV6-2 or TRBV6-3 and TRBJ2-3, with D maybe TRBD1 (5 bases). The V gene lost 8 bases and the J gene lost 5 bases, with 23 bases spanning the gap. The CDR3 consists of 16 residues. The germline V gene has CDR1 MNHEY and CDR2 SVGEGT.

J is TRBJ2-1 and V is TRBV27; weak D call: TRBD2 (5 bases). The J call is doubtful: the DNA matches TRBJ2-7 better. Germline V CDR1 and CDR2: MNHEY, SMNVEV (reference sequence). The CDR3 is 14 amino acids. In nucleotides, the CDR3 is TGTGCCAGCGGGAGCGCTCCCCGCTCCTACGAGCAGTACTTC. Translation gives CASGSAPRSYEQYF.

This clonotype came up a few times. Here the CDR3 reads CASTDSGSVMGAKNIQYF. The CDR3 region has the DNA TGTGCCAGCACCGATAGCGGGAGCGTCATGGGAGCCAAAAACATTCAGTACTTC. This chain connects TRBV13 to TRBJ2-4; TRBD2 agrees at 9 bases. CDR1 PRHDT and CDR2 FYEKMQ come from the germline V gene (reference sequence). The CDR3 extends over 18 amino acids. The junction had 13 bases not matched to a gene; V was cut back by 7 bases and J by 0 bases.

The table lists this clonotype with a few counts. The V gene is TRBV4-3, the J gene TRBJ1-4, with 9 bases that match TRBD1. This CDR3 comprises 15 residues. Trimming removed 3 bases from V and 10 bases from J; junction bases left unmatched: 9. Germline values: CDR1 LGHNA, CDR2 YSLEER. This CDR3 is CASSHSGQGGGKLFF. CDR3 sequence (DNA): TGCGCCAGCAGCCACTCGGGACAGGGCGGTGGAAAACTGTTTTTT.

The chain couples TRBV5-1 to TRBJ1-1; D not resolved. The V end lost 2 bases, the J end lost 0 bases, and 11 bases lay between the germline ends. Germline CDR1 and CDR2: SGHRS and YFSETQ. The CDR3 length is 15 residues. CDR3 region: CASSFGKQLNTEAFF. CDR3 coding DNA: TGCGCCAGCAGCTTTGGAAAACAGCTGAACACTGAAGCTTTCTTT.

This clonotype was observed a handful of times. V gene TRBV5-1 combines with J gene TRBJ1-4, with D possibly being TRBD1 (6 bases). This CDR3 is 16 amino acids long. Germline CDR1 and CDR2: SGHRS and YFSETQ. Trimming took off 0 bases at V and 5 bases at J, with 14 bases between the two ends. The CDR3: CASSLEGRGRNEKLFF. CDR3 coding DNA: TGCGCCAGCAGCTTGGAGGGCAGGGGAAGGAATGAAAAACTGTTTTTT.

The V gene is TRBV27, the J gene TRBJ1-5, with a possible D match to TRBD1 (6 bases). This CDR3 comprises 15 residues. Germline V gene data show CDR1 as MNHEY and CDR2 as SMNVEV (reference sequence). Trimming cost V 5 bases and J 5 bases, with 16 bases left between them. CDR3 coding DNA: TGTGCCAGCAGTCCCCGCCCAGGGGTTGATCAGCCCCAGCATTTT. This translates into CASSPRPGVDQPQHF.

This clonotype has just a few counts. CDR3 bases: TGTGCCAGTAACCCAGACAGGACGATGAAGAACACCGGGGAGCTGTTTTTT. This gives the protein CASNPDRTMKNTGELFF. The chain uses TRBV19 and TRBJ2-2; perhaps TRBD1 as D (6 bases). CDR3 size: 17 residues. Germline CDR1 reads LNHDA; CDR2 reads SQIVND (reference sequence). The V end lost 7 bases, the J end lost 1 base, and 19 bases lay between the germline ends.

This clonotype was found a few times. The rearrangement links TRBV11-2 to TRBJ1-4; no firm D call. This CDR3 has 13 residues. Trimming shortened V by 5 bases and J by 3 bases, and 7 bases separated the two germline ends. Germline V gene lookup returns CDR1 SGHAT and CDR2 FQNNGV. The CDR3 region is CASSTTSNEKLFF. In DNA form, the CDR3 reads TGTGCCAGCAGCACGACATCTAATGAAAAACTGTTTTTT.

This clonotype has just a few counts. The CDR3 region has the DNA TGTGCCAGCAGCCAAGAGGGACTGCACTATGGCTACACCTTC. This translates into CASSQEGLHYGYTF. The chain recombines TRBV14 with TRBJ1-2; a possible D gene is TRBD1 (5 bases). V lost 0 bases and J 3 bases, leaving 8 bases between the germline ends. Germline CDR1 SGHDN, CDR2 FVKESK. The CDR3 runs to 14 residues.

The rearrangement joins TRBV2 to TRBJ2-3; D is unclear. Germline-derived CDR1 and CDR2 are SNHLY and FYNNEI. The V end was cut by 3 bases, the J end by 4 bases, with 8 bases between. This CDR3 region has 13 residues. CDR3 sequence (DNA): TGTGCCAGCAGTGATTTGGTTGCAGATACGCAGTATTTT. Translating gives CASSDLVADTQYF. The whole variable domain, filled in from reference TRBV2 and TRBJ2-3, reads EPEVTQTPSHQVTQMGQEVILRCVPISNHLYFYWYRQILGQKVEFLVSFYNNEISEKSEIFDDQFSVERPDGSNFTLKIRSTKLEDSAMYFCASSDLVADTQYFGPGTRLTVL.

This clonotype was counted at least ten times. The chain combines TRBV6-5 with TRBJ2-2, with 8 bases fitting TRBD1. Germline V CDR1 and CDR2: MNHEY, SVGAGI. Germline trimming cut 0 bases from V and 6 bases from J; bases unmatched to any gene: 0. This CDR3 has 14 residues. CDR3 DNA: TGTGCCAGCAGTTACTCGACAGGGGCCGGGGAGCTGTTTTTT. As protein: CASSYSTGAGELFF.

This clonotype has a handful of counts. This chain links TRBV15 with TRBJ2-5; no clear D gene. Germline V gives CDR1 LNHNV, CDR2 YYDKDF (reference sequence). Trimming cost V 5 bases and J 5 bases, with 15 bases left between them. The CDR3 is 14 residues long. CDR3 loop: CATSEDGFGETQYF. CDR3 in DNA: TGTGCCACCAGCGAGGACGGATTCGGGGAGACCCAGTACTTC. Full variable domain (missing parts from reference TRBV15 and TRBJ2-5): DAMVIQNPRYQVTQFGKPVTLSCSQTLNHNVMYWYQQKSSQAPKLLFHYYDKDFNNEADTPDNFQSRRPNTSFCFLDIRSPGLGDTAMYLCATSEDGFGETQYFGPGTRLLVL.

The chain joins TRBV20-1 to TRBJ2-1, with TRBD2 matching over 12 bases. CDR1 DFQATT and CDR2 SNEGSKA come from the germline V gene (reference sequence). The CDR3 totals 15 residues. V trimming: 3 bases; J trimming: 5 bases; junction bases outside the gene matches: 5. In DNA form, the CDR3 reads TGCAGTGCTAGCCGAAGGACTAGCGGGAACAATGAGCAGTTCTTC. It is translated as CSASRRTSGNNEQFF.

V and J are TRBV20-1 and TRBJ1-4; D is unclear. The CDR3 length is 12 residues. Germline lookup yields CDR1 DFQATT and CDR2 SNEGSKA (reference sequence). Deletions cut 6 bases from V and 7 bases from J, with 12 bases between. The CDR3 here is CSALRRGEKLFF. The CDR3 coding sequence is TGCAGTGCCCTACGGCGCGGTGAAAAACTGTTTTTT.

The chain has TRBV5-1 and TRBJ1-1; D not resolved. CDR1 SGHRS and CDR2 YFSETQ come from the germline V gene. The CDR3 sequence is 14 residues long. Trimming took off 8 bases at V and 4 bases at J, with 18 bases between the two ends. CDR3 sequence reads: CARRLSVRPTEAFF. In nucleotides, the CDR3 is TGCGCCAGACGACTCAGCGTAAGGCCCACTGAAGCTTTCTTT.

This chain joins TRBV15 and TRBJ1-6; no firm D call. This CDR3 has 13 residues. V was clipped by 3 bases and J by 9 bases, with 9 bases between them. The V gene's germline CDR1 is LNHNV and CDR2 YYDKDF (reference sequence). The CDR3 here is CATSRGVGSPLHF. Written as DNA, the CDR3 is TGTGCCACCAGCAGGGGAGTTGGTTCACCCCTCCACTTT. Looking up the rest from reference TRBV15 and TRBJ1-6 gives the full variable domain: DAMVIQNPRYQVTQFGKPVTLSCSQTLNHNVMYWYQQKSSQAPKLLFHYYDKDFNNEADTPDNFQSRRPNTSFCFLDIRSPGLGDTAMYLCATSRGVGSPLHFGNGTRLTVT.

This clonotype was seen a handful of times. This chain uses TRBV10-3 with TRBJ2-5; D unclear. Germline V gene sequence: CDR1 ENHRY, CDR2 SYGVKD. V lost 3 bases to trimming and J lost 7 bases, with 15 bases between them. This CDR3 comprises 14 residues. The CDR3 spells CAISDSGPRGTQYF. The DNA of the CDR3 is TGTGCCATCAGTGATTCCGGCCCGCGTGGGACCCAGTACTTC.

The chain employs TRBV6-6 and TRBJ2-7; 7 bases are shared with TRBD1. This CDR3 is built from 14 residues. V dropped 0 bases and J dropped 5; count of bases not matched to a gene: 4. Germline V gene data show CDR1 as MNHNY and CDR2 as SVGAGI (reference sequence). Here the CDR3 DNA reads TGTGCCAGCAGTTACTCTGACAGGGCCCACGAGCAGTACTTC. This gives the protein CASSYSDRAHEQYF.

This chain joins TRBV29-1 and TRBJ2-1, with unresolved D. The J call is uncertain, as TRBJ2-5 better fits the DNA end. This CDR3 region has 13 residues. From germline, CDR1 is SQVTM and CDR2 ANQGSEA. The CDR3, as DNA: TGCAGCGTTGAAAGGTTTGCCCAAGAGACCCAGTACTTC. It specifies CSVERFAQETQYF.

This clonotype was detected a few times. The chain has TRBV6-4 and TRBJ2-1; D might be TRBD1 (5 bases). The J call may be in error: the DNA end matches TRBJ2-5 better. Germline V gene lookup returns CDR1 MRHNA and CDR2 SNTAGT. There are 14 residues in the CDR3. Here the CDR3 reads CASSRAERGKTQYF. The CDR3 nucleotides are TGTGCCAGCAGTCGGGCCGAAAGGGGCAAAACCCAGTACTTC.

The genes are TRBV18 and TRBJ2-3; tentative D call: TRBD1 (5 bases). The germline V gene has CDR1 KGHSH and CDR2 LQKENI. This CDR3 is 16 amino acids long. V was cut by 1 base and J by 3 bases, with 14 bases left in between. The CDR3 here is CASSPLGQAGTDTQYF. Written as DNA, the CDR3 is TGTGCCAGCTCACCACTAGGACAAGCTGGGACAGATACGCAGTATTTT. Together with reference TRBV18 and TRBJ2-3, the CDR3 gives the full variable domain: NAGVMQNPRHLVRRRGQEARLRCSPMKGHSHVYWYRQLPEEGLKFMVYLQKENIIDESGMPKERFSAEFPKEGPSILRIQQVVRGDSAAYFCASSPLGQAGTDTQYFGPGTRLTVL.

DNA of the CDR3: TGTGCCAGCAGTTTACAGAGACTAGCGGGAGTTCCTTGGTTCTTC. This encodes CASSLQRLAGVPWFF. The chain joins TRBV27 to TRBJ2-1; TRBD2 aligns across 12 bases. CDR1 is MNHEY and CDR2 is SMNVEV in the germline V gene (reference sequence). With 2 bases clipped from V and 15 bases from J, the junction kept 11 bases outside the gene matches. This CDR3 comprises 15 residues.